What follows is one TCR beta chain and its context. The antigen is not known. Without the conserved terminal phenylalanine or tryptophan, this CDR3 likely stems from a read error. The DNA is left out, because the CDR3 cannot be placed on it with certainty; the CDR3 is given as TCRdb lists it. The sample is drawn from a study of T cells in Graves' hyperthyroidism and ophthalmopathy. Study-level points and caveats: Onset of ophthalmopathy came a median around 7.1 months after the model predicted it.

It was RNA transcripts that yielded the amplified TCR beta CDR3 regions. The primer set for the first-round RT-PCR of the TCR CDR3 was HTBI. MiXCR was run by TCRdb on the multiplex PCR reads, yielding one entry per CDR3 protein. The table records about 610,000 distinct CDR3 sequences, around 46% of them present only once. The CDR3 is 10 amino acids long, termini counted. Germline loops: CDR1 SEHNR, CDR2 FQNEAQ (reference sequence). The chain couples TRBV7-9 to TRBJ2-5. The TCR comes from a woman younger than 30 with Graves' hyperthyroidism. Sequenced input: peripheral blood or thyroid tissue (not recorded which). This chain's CDR3 is CASSLAYTNR.